These T cell receptor beta chains were read from a single sample in a study of T-cell memory formation after mild COVID-19. MiXCR, applied by TCRdb to the 5' RACE reads, yields one record per CDR3 protein. The table lists 200,000 to 300,000 distinct CDR3 sequences, approximately 16% of them singletons, with 22% in the top ten. Sequences were obtained from PBMCs or a T cell subset sorted from them (not recorded which). The receptors originated from a man younger than 30 who had mild COVID-19 (a few samples of this study predate the infection). Cell type and time point are not known. The conserved cysteine and the conserved F or W are not part of the CDR3 here. Each record gives: V gene, D gene, J gene, CDR3 protein. A D gene is named only where the DNA matches it firmly.

>TRBV5-1|.|TRBJ2-7
ASGLRGQYEQY
>TRBV6-5|.|TRBJ2-7
ASSSSGTWF
>TRBV12-3/TRBV12-4|TRBD2|TRBJ2-3
ASSFSGEGDTQY
>TRBV5-6|TRBD1|TRBJ1-3
ASSLTGAGNTIY
>TRBV6-5|.|TRBJ1-3
ASSYGAFPGNTIY
>TRBV20-1|.|TRBJ2-3
SAREWDASTDTQY
>TRBV10-2|TRBD1|TRBJ1-3
ASSPGGGNTIY
>TRBV10-3|.|TRBJ1-3
AISQRRAVSGNTIY
>TRBV5-1|.|TRBJ1-1
ASSLDGESEAF
>TRBV7-3|TRBD1|TRBJ2-1
ASSLNSGQGMNEQF
>TRBV27|.|TRBJ1-2
ASSLNSHYGYT
>TRBV7-6|TRBD1|TRBJ2-7
ASSAPGQGGGEQY
>TRBV29-1|.|TRBJ1-3
SVGTDSSGNTIY
>TRBV10-2|.|TRBJ2-5
ASSGDSRETQY
>TRBV2|TRBD2|TRBJ2-1
ASSFQTSGEYNEQF
>TRBV6-1|.|TRBJ2-6
ASTTNSGANVLT
>TRBV7-3|TRBD2|TRBJ2-2
ASSPSGGWNTGELF
>TRBV7-3|.|TRBJ2-3
ASSLGDDTDTQY
>TRBV6-2/TRBV6-3|TRBD2|TRBJ2-7
ASREPGLAFYEQY
>TRBV20-1|TRBD1|TRBJ2-5
SASPGQGAWETQY
>TRBV7-9|TRBD1|TRBJ2-3
ASSPRTGGNYDTQY
>TRBV7-8|.|TRBJ1-5
ASSSQRDGREPQH
>TRBV7-2|.|TRBJ1-5
ASSLFAGQSNQPQH
>TRBV7-2|.|TRBJ2-1
ASSLGTSNEQF
>TRBV28|TRBD2|TRBJ2-3
ASSPQGLAGGTDTQY
>TRBV7-9|.|TRBJ2-7
ASSSAPGPQY
>TRBV5-5|TRBD1|TRBJ2-1
ASSGTGTVKFYEQF
>TRBV5-4|TRBD1|TRBJ2-2
ASSRGQAQTGELF
>TRBV12-3/TRBV12-4|.|TRBJ1-4
ASSLGWIEKLF